These 7 T cell receptor beta chains came from one sample sequenced in a study of T cell changes during pregnancy in multiple sclerosis. The table came from immunoSEQ multiplex PCR; TCRdb's copy has only in-frame clones and leaves some out. The top ten clones hold about 2.7% of a sample with 55,000 to 70,000 clones, roughly 87% of them seen once. This material consisted of peripheral blood, taken in the first trimester of pregnancy. The receptors stem from a female donor with multiple sclerosis, enrolled in a pregnancy study.

This chain links TRBV7-9 with TRBJ1-3; a weak D match, TRBD1 (6 bases). This CDR3 is 17 amino acids long. V shed 5 bases and J shed 1 base, with 18 bases lying between them. Germline V gene data show CDR1 as SEHNR and CDR2 as FQNEAQ (reference sequence). In DNA, the CDR3 is TGTGCCAGCAGCAGCGCCTACAGGGTAGTTTCTGGAAACACCATATATTTT. Translation gives CASSSAYRVVSGNTIYF. The variable domain in full, completed from reference TRBV7-9 and TRBJ1-3, reads DTGVSQNPRHKITKRGQNVTFRCDPISEHNRLYWYRQTLGQGPEFLTYFQNEAQLEKSRLLSDRFSAERPKGSFSTLEIQRTEQGDSAMYLCASSSAYRVVSGNTIYFGEGSWLTVV.

The V call is TRBV21-1, the J call TRBJ2-1; the table's D call, TRBD2, has no DNA check behind it. TRBV21-1 is described as a pseudogene. This CDR3 region has 16 residues. The CDR3 DNA reads as TGTGCCAGCACCAAACCCCGACTAGCGGGAGGGCCGAGTCAGTTCTTC. This translates into CASTKPRLAGGPSQFF.

J is TRBJ2-7 and V is TRBV27; D might be TRBD2 (7 bases). V was trimmed by 6 bases and J by 3 bases, leaving 24 bases between them. CDR1 MNHEY and CDR2 SMNVEV come from the germline V gene (reference sequence). The CDR3 totals 17 residues. The CDR3 DNA follows: TGTGCCAGCAGCCCCTTAGGGGGTCCGGGGGGAGGCTACGAGCAGTACTTC. Translated, it gives CASSPLGGPGGGYEQYF.

The gene calls are TRBV10-3 and TRBJ1-5; TRBD1 matches at 7 bases. Germline loops: CDR1 ENHRY, CDR2 SYGVKD. The CDR3 consists of 13 residues. The ends lost 6 bases at V and 5 bases at J; junction bases unmatched: 4. This CDR3 reads CAISTGEDQPQHF. The CDR3 DNA reads as TGTGCCATCAGCACAGGGGAGGATCAGCCCCAGCATTTT.

The table lists this clone with a count of one. The chain has TRBV7-7 and TRBJ2-7; TRBD1 is a possible D gene (6 bases). CDR1 and CDR2 (germline): SSHAT, FNYEAQ (reference sequence). This CDR3 region has 13 residues. Trimming shortened V by 4 bases and J by 6 bases, and 13 bases separated the two germline ends. The CDR3 sequence: CASSSSQGTEQYF. The DNA for the CDR3 is TGTGCCAGCAGCTCCTCACAGGGAACCGAGCAGTACTTC.

The chain recombines TRBV19 with TRBJ1-2, with TRBD1 matching over 8 bases. CDR3 length: 15 residues. Unmatched junction bases numbered 12, after V lost 4 bases and J lost 8 bases. Germline V lookup: CDR1 LNHDA, CDR2 SQIVND (reference sequence). The CDR3 is CASSTRQGPSGGYTF. The CDR3 nucleotides are TGTGCCAGTAGTACCCGACAGGGGCCTTCTGGCGGCTACACCTTC.

The chain is built from TRBV2 and TRBJ2-5; 7 bases match TRBD2. V was pared by 3 bases and J by 5 bases, with 9 bases of the junction left unmatched. This CDR3 spans 15 amino acids. Germline V lookup: CDR1 SNHLY, CDR2 FYNNEI. This chain's CDR3 is CASSDWGRAWETQYF. CDR3 bases: TGTGCCAGCAGTGATTGGGGGAGGGCCTGGGAGACCCAGTACTTC.